The subject of this entry is one TCR beta chain. Researchers made TCR cDNA using 5'RACE template switching, and this step added a universal primer site and UMIs. TCRdb reanalysed the 5' RACE reads using MiXCR and keeps one entry per CDR3 protein. In the table there are 500,000 to 650,000 distinct CDR3 sequences, around 17% of which are singletons. V was pared by 4 bases and J by 0 bases, with 9 bases between. Per the germline V gene, CDR1 is LNHDA and CDR2 is SQIVND (reference sequence). The CDR3 is 15 residues long. These data come from a study of T cells after yellow fever vaccination. Study at large: Each low-cell-number fraction was prepared by means of SMART-Seq v4 Ultra Low Input.

The receptor's source is a man aged 18 to 35 who received the YFV17D yellow fever vaccine. The gene calls are TRBV19 and TRBJ2-2, with D tentatively TRBD1 (6 bases). The material was PBMCs, obtained 4 to 6 days after the first yellow fever vaccination. The CDR3 is CASSTSGANTGELFF. The CDR3, as DNA: TGTGCCAGTAGTACCTCAGGGGCGAACACCGGGGAGCTGTTTTTT. Filled out from reference TRBV19 and TRBJ2-2, the complete variable domain reads DGGITQSPKYLFRKEGQNVTLSCEQNLNHDAMYWYRQDPGQGLRLIYYSQIVNDFQKGDIAEGYSVSREKKESFPLTVTSAQKNPTAFYLCASSTSGANTGELFFGEGSRLTVL.